This TCR beta chain was recorded in a study of T cell responses to AZD1222 COVID-19 vaccine. The study, taken as a whole, reports: Epitopes outside B.1.351 and B.1.1.7 mutated regions reportedly drew nearly half of spike TCRs. Spike-wide coverage was observed for vaccine-associated CD4 TCRs, with dominant responses at 160-218 and 743-854.

In the case of this clone: Its antigen is undetermined.

Sequencing was performed with immunoSEQ multiplex PCR; in TCRdb, only in-frame clones are kept and a portion is missing. The sample holds roughly 110,000 clones; approximately 90% are singletons and the top ten take approximately 6.5%. This TCR came from an adult who received the AZD1222 COVID-19 vaccine. This specimen consisted of peripheral blood, obtained 28 days after the second AZD1222 dose.

The CDR3 reads CSVERGGETQYF. The DNA for the CDR3 is TGCAGCGTTGAAAGAGGGGGGGAGACCCAGTACTTC. The rearrangement joins TRBV29-1 to TRBJ2-5; tentatively, D is TRBD1 or TRBD2 (6 bases each). Germline lookup yields CDR1 SQVTM and CDR2 ANQGSEA. V gave up 2 bases and J gave up 5 bases, with 9 bases separating them. The CDR3 is 12 residues long.